A selection of T cell receptor beta chains follows, all from one sample in a study of blood T cell repertoires in COVID-19. The data were produced by immunoSEQ multiplex PCR, yet TCRdb's version contains in-frame clones alone and is incomplete. The data contain 130,000 or so clones, about 83% of them singletons. Specimen: peripheral blood. The origin of the receptors is a woman aged 45-65 years with acute or convalescent COVID-19. The CDR3 runs from the conserved cysteine through the conserved F or W. Each record gives: V gene, clone size, D gene, J gene, CDR3 protein, CDR3 DNA. D genes are given only for firm matches. Not all rows give a size; the values are once, few, many and, for expanded clones, a class.

v_call: TRBV6-6; clone_size: NA; d_call: TRBD1; j_call: TRBJ1-5; cdr3_aa: CASSLGQGFLSNQPQHF; cdr3_nt: TGTGCCAGCAGTCTGGGACAGGGGTTCCTTAGCAATCAGCCCCAGCATTTT
v_call: TRBV5-8; clone_size: NA; d_call: NA; j_call: TRBJ2-1; cdr3_aa: CASSLVKLSSYNEQFF; cdr3_nt: TGTGCCAGCAGCTTGGTCAAGTTGAGCTCCTACAATGAGCAGTTCTTC
v_call: TRBV29-1; clone_size: NA; d_call: NA; j_call: TRBJ1-1; cdr3_aa: CSVAPQANTEAFF; cdr3_nt: TGCAGCGTCGCTCCCCAGGCGAACACTGAAGCTTTCTTT
v_call: TRBV27; clone_size: once; d_call: NA; j_call: TRBJ1-1; cdr3_aa: CASSSRQLNTEAFF; cdr3_nt: TGTGCCAGCAGTTCGCGACAGCTGAACACTGAAGCTTTCTTT
v_call: TRBV5-5; clone_size: NA; d_call: NA; j_call: TRBJ1-5; cdr3_aa: CASSSGTELNQPQHF; cdr3_nt: TGTGCCAGCAGCAGCGGGACGGAACTTAATCAGCCCCAGCATTTT
v_call: TRBV6-5; clone_size: NA; d_call: NA; j_call: TRBJ1-4; cdr3_aa: CASSYSPGAEKLFF; cdr3_nt: TGTGCCAGCAGTTACTCGCCAGGGGCCGAAAAACTGTTTTTT
v_call: TRBV7-2; clone_size: few; d_call: NA; j_call: TRBJ1-2; cdr3_aa: CASSLGGSPVTYGYTF; cdr3_nt: TGTGCCAGCAGCTTAGGGGGCTCTCCGGTAACCTATGGCTACACCTTC
v_call: TRBV5-1; clone_size: NA; d_call: NA; j_call: TRBJ2-1; cdr3_aa: CASSPFPRSSSSYNEQFF; cdr3_nt: TGCGCCAGCAGCCCCTTCCCCAGATCCTCAAGCTCCTACAATGAGCAGTTCTTC
v_call: TRBV19; clone_size: NA; d_call: NA; j_call: TRBJ1-4; cdr3_aa: CASSSRSTNEKLFF; cdr3_nt: TGTGCCAGTAGTTCCAGATCAACTAATGAAAAACTGTTTTTT
v_call: TRBV5-1; clone_size: NA; d_call: TRBD1; j_call: TRBJ1-2; cdr3_aa: CASSLGEAGTGVYGYTF; cdr3_nt: TGCGCCAGCAGCTTGGGAGAGGCCGGGACAGGGGTCTATGGCTACACCTTC
v_call: TRBV4-1; clone_size: NA; d_call: NA; j_call: TRBJ2-2; cdr3_aa: CASSQGGETGELFF; cdr3_nt: TGCGCCAGCAGCCAAGGTGGGGAGACCGGGGAGCTGTTTTTT
v_call: TRBV2; clone_size: few; d_call: TRBD1; j_call: TRBJ2-7; cdr3_aa: CASIYGTGGLLYEQYF; cdr3_nt: TGTGCCAGCATATACGGGACAGGGGGTCTCCTCTACGAGCAGTACTTC
v_call: TRBV5-1; clone_size: NA; d_call: TRBD2; j_call: TRBJ2-1; cdr3_aa: CASSLASTSGGRSYNEQFF; cdr3_nt: TGCGCCAGCAGCTTGGCCTCAACTAGCGGGGGGCGCTCCTACAATGAGCAGTTCTTC
v_call: TRBV10-3; clone_size: NA; d_call: NA; j_call: TRBJ2-7; cdr3_aa: CAISGQSPGEQYF; cdr3_nt: TGTGCCATCAGTGGGCAGAGCCCAGGGGAGCAGTACTTC
v_call: TRBV3-1/TRBV3-2; clone_size: NA; d_call: TRBD2; j_call: TRBJ2-3; cdr3_aa: CASSQLAGASTDTQYF; cdr3_nt: TGTGCCAGCAGCCAACTAGCGGGGGCAAGCACAGATACGCAGTATTTT
v_call: TRBV24-1; clone_size: NA; d_call: NA; j_call: TRBJ2-1; cdr3_aa: CATTGLDYNEQFF; cdr3_nt: TGTGCCACCACGGGACTCGACTACAATGAGCAGTTCTTC
v_call: TRBV5-1; clone_size: NA; d_call: TRBD2; j_call: TRBJ2-2; cdr3_aa: CASSISGGPGTGELFF; cdr3_nt: TGCGCCAGCAGCATCTCGGGGGGGCCTGGAACCGGGGAGCTGTTTTTT
v_call: TRBV3-1/TRBV3-2; clone_size: few; d_call: NA; j_call: TRBJ2-2; cdr3_aa: CASSQQGFTGELFF; cdr3_nt: TGTGCCAGCAGCCAACAGGGTTTCACCGGGGAGCTGTTTTTT
v_call: TRBV25-1; clone_size: NA; d_call: TRBD1; j_call: TRBJ1-2; cdr3_aa: CASTPSGAGGNYGYTF; cdr3_nt: TGTGCCAGCACCCCCTCCGGGGCAGGGGGCAACTATGGCTACACCTTC
v_call: TRBV7-3; clone_size: NA; d_call: NA; j_call: TRBJ1-6; cdr3_aa: CASSSLGRGNSPLHF; cdr3_nt: TGTGCCAGCAGCTCACTAGGACGTGGGAATTCACCCCTCCACTTT
v_call: TRBV5-1; clone_size: NA; d_call: NA; j_call: TRBJ2-7; cdr3_aa: CASSTLDSTSYEQYF; cdr3_nt: TGCGCCAGCAGCACCCTGGACAGTACCTCCTACGAGCAGTACTTC
v_call: TRBV30; clone_size: NA; d_call: NA; j_call: TRBJ1-3; cdr3_aa: CAWSVSFSSANTIYF; cdr3_nt: TGTGCCTGGAGTGTTTCCTTCTCTAGCGCAAACACCATATATTTT
v_call: TRBV13; clone_size: NA; d_call: NA; j_call: TRBJ2-3; cdr3_aa: CASSPQGTDTQYF; cdr3_nt: TGTGCCAGCAGCCCACAGGGCACAGATACGCAGTATTTT
v_call: TRBV6-1; clone_size: NA; d_call: TRBD1; j_call: TRBJ1-2; cdr3_aa: CASSEFRDRLLYGYTF; cdr3_nt: TGTGCCAGCAGTGAGTTTCGGGACAGGCTACTATATGGCTACACCTTC
v_call: TRBV3-1/TRBV3-2; clone_size: NA; d_call: NA; j_call: TRBJ2-7; cdr3_aa: CASTQVKIREQYF; cdr3_nt: TGTGCCAGCACGCAGGTCAAGATACGGGAGCAGTACTTC
v_call: TRBV6-5; clone_size: NA; d_call: NA; j_call: TRBJ1-4; cdr3_aa: CASSYSDRRTNEKLFF; cdr3_nt: TGTGCCAGCAGTTACTCAGACAGACGCACTAATGAAAAACTGTTTTTT
v_call: TRBV24-1; clone_size: NA; d_call: NA; j_call: TRBJ2-1; cdr3_aa: CATSDPGEYRFF; cdr3_nt: TGTGCCACCAGTGACCCAGGGGAATATCGGTTCTTC
v_call: TRBV18; clone_size: once; d_call: TRBD2; j_call: TRBJ2-1; cdr3_aa: CASSLNSGRETYNEQFF; cdr3_nt: TGTGCCAGCTCACTCAATAGCGGGAGGGAAACCTACAATGAGCAGTTCTTC
v_call: TRBV6-2/TRBV6-3; clone_size: NA; d_call: TRBD1; j_call: TRBJ1-6; cdr3_aa: CASSDRGSSYNSPLHF; cdr3_nt: TGTGCCAGCAGTGACAGGGGTAGCTCCTATAATTCACCCCTCCACTTT
v_call: TRBV3-1/TRBV3-2; clone_size: NA; d_call: NA; j_call: TRBJ2-5; cdr3_aa: CASSQARRLGTQYF; cdr3_nt: TGTGCCAGCAGCCAAGCCAGGCGCTTGGGGACCCAGTACTTC
v_call: TRBV3-1/TRBV3-2; clone_size: NA; d_call: NA; j_call: TRBJ1-1; cdr3_aa: CASSQGGAGTEAFF; cdr3_nt: TGTGCCAGCAGCCAAGGGGGCGCGGGAACTGAAGCTTTCTTT